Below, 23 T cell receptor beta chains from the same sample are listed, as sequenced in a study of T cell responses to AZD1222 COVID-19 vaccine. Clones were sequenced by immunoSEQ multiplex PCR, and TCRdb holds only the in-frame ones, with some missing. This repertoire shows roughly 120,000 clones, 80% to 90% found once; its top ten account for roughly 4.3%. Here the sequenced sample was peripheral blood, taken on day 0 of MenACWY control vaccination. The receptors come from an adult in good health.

The CDR3 spells CASGLSRGSLLGSGETQYF. The CDR3 nucleotides are TGTGCTAGTGGTTTGAGCAGGGGAAGCCTTCTGGGGTCCGGGGAGACCCAGTACTTC. The V call is TRBV12-5, the J call TRBJ2-5, with D tentatively TRBD1 (6 bases). The germline gives CDR1 LGHNT, CDR2 FRNRAP. Between the trimmed V and J ends, which lost 2 bases and 5 bases, there was a span of 27 bases. This CDR3 comprises 19 residues.

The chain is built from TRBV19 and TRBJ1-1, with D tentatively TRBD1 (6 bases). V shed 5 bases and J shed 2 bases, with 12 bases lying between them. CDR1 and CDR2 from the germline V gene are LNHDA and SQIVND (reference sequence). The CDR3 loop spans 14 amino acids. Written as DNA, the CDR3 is TGTGCCAGTAGTGAGGGGGGCACAAACACTGAAGCTTTCTTT. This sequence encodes CASSEGGTNTEAFF. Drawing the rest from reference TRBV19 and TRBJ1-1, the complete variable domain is DGGITQSPKYLFRKEGQNVTLSCEQNLNHDAMYWYRQDPGQGLRLIYYSQIVNDFQKGDIAEGYSVSREKKESFPLTVTSAQKNPTAFYLCASSEGGTNTEAFFGQGTRLTVV.

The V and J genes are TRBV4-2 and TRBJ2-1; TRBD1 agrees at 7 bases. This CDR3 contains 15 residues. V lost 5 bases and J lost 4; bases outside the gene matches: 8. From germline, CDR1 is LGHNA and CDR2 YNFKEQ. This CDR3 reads CASSSTGERYNEQFF. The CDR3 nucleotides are TGTGCCAGCAGCAGTACAGGGGAGCGATACAATGAGCAGTTCTTC.

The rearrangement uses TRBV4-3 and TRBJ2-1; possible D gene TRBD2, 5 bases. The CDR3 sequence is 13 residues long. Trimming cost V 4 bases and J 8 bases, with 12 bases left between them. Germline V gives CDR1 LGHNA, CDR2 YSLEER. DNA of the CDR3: TGCGCCAGCAGCCTCTTAGGGCGGGATGAGCAGTTCTTC. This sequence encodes CASSLLGRDEQFF.

CDR3 DNA: TGTGCCAGCAGCCCGCGGGCAGAGTCTAACTATGGCTACACCTTC. Translating it yields CASSPRAESNYGYTF. This rearrangement joins TRBV7-6 to TRBJ1-2; D call uncertain. With 5 bases removed from V and 0 bases from J, the gap between germline ends came to 13 bases. The CDR3 contains 15 residues. Germline V gives CDR1 SGHVS, CDR2 FNYEAQ.

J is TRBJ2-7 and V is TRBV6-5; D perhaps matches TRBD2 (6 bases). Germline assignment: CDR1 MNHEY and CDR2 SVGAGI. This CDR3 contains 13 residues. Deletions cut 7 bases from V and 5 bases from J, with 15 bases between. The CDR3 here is CASIAAPGDEQYF. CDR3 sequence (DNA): TGTGCCAGCATCGCGGCCCCGGGGGACGAGCAGTACTTC.

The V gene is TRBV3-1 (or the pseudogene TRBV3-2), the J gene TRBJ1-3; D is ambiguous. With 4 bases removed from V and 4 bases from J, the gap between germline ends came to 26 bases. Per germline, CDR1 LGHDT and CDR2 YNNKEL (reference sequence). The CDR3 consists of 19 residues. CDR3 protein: CASSPGLGRGVGPGNTIYF. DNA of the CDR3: TGTGCCAGCAGCCCCGGCCTGGGGAGAGGAGTCGGTCCCGGAAACACCATATATTTT.

CDR3 sequence: CASRGTGRKLFF. The CDR3 region has the DNA TGTGCCAGCAGGGGGACAGGACGGAAACTGTTTTTT. V usage is TRBV6-6 and J usage is TRBJ1-4, with 8 positions matching TRBD1. The germline V gene has CDR1 MNHNY and CDR2 SVGAGI (reference sequence). V was clipped by 6 bases and J by 11 bases; unmatched bases: 5. This CDR3 spans 12 amino acids.

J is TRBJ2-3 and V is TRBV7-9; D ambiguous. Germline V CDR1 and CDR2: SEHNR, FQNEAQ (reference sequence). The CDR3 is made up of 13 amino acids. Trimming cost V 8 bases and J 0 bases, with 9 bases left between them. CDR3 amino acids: CASVMLSTDTQYF. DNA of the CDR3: TGTGCCAGCGTTATGTTAAGCACAGATACGCAGTATTTT.

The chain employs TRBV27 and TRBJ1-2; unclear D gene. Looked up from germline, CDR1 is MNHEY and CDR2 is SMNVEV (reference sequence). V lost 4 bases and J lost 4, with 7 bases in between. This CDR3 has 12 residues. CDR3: CASSSGSYGYTF. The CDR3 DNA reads TGTGCCAGCAGTTCGGGAAGCTATGGCTACACCTTC.

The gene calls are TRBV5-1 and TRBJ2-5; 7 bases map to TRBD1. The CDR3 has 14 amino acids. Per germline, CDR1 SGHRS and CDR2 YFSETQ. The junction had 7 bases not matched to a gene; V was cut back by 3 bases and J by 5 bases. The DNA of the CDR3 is TGCGCCAGCAGCTCCGGGACAGCCCCGGAGACCCAGTACTTC. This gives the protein CASSSGTAPETQYF.

In nucleotides, the CDR3 is TGTGCCAGCAGCTTATTTGTGACCGGGGAGCTGTTTTTT. The encoded protein is CASSLFVTGELFF. V is TRBV7-9 and J is TRBJ2-2; D remains ambiguous. CDR1 is SEHNR and CDR2 is FQNEAQ in the germline V gene (reference sequence). This CDR3 has 13 amino acids. Trimming removed 2 bases at V and 5 bases at J, with 6 bases between. Supplemented by reference TRBV7-9 and TRBJ2-2, the full variable domain reads DTGVSQNPRHKITKRGQNVTFRCDPISEHNRLYWYRQTLGQGPEFLTYFQNEAQLEKSRLLSDRFSAERPKGSFSTLEIQRTEQGDSAMYLCASSLFVTGELFFGEGSRLTVL.

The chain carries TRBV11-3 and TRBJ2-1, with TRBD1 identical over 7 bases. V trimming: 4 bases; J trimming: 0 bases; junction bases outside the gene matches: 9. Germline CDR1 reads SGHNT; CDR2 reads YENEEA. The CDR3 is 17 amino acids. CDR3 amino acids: CASSSGRGSSSYNEQFF. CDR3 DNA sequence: TGTGCCAGCAGCTCCGGCAGGGGGTCGAGCTCCTACAATGAGCAGTTCTTC.

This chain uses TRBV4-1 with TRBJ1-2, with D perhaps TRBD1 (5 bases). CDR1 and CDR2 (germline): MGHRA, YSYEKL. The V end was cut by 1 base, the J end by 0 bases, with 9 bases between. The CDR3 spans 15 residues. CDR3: CASSQAGTANYGYTF. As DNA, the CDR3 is TGCGCCAGCAGCCAAGCTGGGACTGCTAACTATGGCTACACCTTC.

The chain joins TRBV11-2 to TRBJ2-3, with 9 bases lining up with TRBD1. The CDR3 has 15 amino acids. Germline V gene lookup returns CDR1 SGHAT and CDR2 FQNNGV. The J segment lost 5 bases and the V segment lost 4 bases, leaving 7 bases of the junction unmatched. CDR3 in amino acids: CASSSYRGRGDTQYF. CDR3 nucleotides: TGTGCCAGCAGCTCCTACAGGGGGCGAGGAGATACGCAGTATTTT.

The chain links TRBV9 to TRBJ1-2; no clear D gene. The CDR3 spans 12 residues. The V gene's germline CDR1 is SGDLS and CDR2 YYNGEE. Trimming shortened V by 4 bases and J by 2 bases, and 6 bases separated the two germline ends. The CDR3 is CASSSGNYGYTF. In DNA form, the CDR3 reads TGTGCCAGCAGCTCTGGGAACTATGGCTACACCTTC.

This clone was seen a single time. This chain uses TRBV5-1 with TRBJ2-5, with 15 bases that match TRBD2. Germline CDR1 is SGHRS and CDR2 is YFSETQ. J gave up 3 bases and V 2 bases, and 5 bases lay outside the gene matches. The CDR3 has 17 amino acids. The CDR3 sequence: CASSFGLAGGREETQYF. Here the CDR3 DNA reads TGCGCCAGCAGCTTTGGACTAGCGGGGGGGAGAGAAGAGACCCAGTACTTC.

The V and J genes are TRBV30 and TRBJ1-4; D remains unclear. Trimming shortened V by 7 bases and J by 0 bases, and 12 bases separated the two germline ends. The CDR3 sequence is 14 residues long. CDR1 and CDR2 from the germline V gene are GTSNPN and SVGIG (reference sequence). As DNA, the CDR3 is TGTGCCTCTGATCGGGGTGCAACTAATGAAAAACTGTTTTTT. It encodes CASDRGATNEKLFF.

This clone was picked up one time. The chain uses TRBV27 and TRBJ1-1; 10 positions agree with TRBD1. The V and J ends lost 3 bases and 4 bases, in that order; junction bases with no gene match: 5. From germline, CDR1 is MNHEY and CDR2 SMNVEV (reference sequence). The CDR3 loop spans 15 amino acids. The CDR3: CASSFDRGRGTEAFF. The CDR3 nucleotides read TGTGCCAGCAGTTTCGACAGGGGGCGAGGCACTGAAGCTTTCTTT.

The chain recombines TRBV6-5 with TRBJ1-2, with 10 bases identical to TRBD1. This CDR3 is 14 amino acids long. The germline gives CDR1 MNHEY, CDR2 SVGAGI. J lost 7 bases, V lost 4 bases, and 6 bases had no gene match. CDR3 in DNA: TGTGCCAGCAGTTTCCGGGACAGGGGTCCTGGCTACACCTTC. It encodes CASSFRDRGPGYTF.

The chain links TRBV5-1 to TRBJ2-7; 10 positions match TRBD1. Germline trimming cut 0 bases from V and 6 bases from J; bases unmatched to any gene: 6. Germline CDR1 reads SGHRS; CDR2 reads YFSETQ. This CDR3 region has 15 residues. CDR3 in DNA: TGCGCCAGCAGCTTGGAGGGGACAGGGGTGCGCGAGCAGTACTTC. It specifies CASSLEGTGVREQYF. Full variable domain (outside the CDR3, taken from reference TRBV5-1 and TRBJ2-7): KAGVTQTPRYLIKTRGQQVTLSCSPISGHRSVSWYQQTPGQGLQFLFEYFSETQRNKGNFPGRFSGRQFSNSRSEMNVSTLELGDSALYLCASSLEGTGVREQYFGPGTRLTVT.

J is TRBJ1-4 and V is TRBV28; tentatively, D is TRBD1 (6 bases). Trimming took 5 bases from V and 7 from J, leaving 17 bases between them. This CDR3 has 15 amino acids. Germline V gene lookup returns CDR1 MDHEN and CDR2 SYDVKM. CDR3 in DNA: TGTGCCAGCAGTCGATACAGGGCTCCCTCTGAAAAACTGTTTTTT. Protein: CASSRYRAPSEKLFF.

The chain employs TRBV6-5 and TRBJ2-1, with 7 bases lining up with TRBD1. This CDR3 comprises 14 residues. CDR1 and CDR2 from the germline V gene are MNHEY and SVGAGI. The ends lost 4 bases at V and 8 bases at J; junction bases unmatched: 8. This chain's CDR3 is CASSFTGVEDEQFF. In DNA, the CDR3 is TGTGCCAGCAGTTTTACAGGGGTGGAAGATGAGCAGTTCTTC.